The source of this T cell receptor (beta chain) is a study of blood T cell repertoires in COVID-19. Method: immunoSEQ multiplex PCR; TCRdb's copy keeps in-frame clones and lacks some. This table has roughly 250,000 clones, around 85% appearing once. This CDR3 spans 15 amino acids. J gave up 4 bases and V 4 bases, and 9 bases lay outside the gene matches. CDR1 is SGHRS, CDR2 YFSETQ, per germline. Sequenced: PBMCs or T cells enriched from blood (not recorded which). The sequence was obtained from a woman in her 30s who had recovered from COVID-19. V is TRBV5-1 and J is TRBJ2-3, with 7 bases that match TRBD1. CDR3 in amino acids: CASSPGDRAADTQYF. CDR3 nucleotide sequence: TGCGCCAGCAGCCCCGGCGACAGGGCGGCAGATACGCAGTATTTT. The complete variable domain, with remaining parts taken from reference TRBV5-1 and TRBJ2-3, reads KAGVTQTPRYLIKTRGQQVTLSCSPISGHRSVSWYQQTPGQGLQFLFEYFSETQRNKGNFPGRFSGRQFSNSRSEMNVSTLELGDSALYLCASSPGDRAADTQYFGPGTRLTVL.